Below, 18 T cell receptor beta chains from the same sample are listed, as sequenced in a study of cytomegalovirus exposure and HLA in healthy donors (dated 2017 in TCRdb). Library preparation used the immunoSEQ multiplex PCR assay. The multiplex PCR relied on a mix of 60 forward primers for TCR Vbeta segments and 13 reverse primers for TCR Jbeta segments. TCRdb mirrors the immuneACCESS table, restricted to in-frame sequences. Some clones are absent from its copies; in checked studies, under half trace to an unresolved V gene, and the reason for the others is unknown. In all, the sample holds 130,000 to 150,000 clones, and over 55% of those were seen once. 2.1% of the sample is in the top ten clones. Sequencing input: PBMCs. Receptor source: a man between 40 and 49 years old in good health and CMV-seronegative.

This rearrangement joins TRBV7-2 to TRBJ2-1, with D perhaps matching TRBD1 (6 bases). This CDR3 is 14 amino acids long. From germline, CDR1 is SGHTA and CDR2 FQGNSA. Trimming shortened V by 5 bases and J by 6 bases, and 14 bases separated the two germline ends. The CDR3 loop reads CASSRTQGRNEQFF. The CDR3 coding sequence is TGTGCCAGCAGCCGAACTCAGGGGCGCAATGAGCAGTTCTTC.

The chain recombines TRBV29-1 with TRBJ1-2; the match to TRBD1 covers 7 bases. Germline V CDR1 and CDR2: SQVTM, ANQGSEA. V was clipped by 1 base and J by 13 bases; unmatched bases: 15. The CDR3 contains 14 residues. Here the CDR3 DNA reads TGCAGCGTTGAAGTAGGGGGGACAGATCGCATCCGCACCTTC. Its translation: CSVEVGGTDRIRTF.

V gene TRBV28 combines with J gene TRBJ1-5; D is undetermined. The CDR3 totals 15 residues. Germline V gene sequence: CDR1 MDHEN, CDR2 SYDVKM. V lost 2 bases and J 1 base, leaving 9 bases between the germline ends. CDR3 sequence (DNA): TGTGCCAGCAGTTTACTGTTACAGAGCAATCAGCCCCAGCATTTT. Translation: CASSLLLQSNQPQHF.

This chain links TRBV27 with TRBJ2-6, with D perhaps TRBD1 (5 bases). V lost 9 bases and J lost 0, with 18 bases in between. Germline CDR1 reads MNHEY; CDR2 reads SMNVEV (reference sequence). This CDR3 is built from 17 residues. The CDR3: CARFGVTASSGANVLTF. The DNA for the CDR3 is TGTGCCAGATTTGGGGTGACAGCTAGCTCTGGGGCCAACGTCCTGACTTTC.

This clone was recorded only once. V is TRBV5-1 and J is TRBJ2-1; D perhaps matches TRBD2 (6 bases). CDR3 length equals 15 residues. Per the germline V gene, CDR1 is SGHRS and CDR2 is YFSETQ. With 0 bases removed from V and 5 bases from J, the gap between germline ends came to 12 bases. In DNA form, the CDR3 reads TGCGCCAGCAGCTTGGAACTAGCTAAGGACAATGAGCAGTTCTTC. Protein sequence: CASSLELAKDNEQFF.

The genes are TRBV7-9 and TRBJ2-7; 7 bases fit TRBD2. This CDR3 has 14 amino acids. Germline V gene sequence: CDR1 SEHNR, CDR2 FQNEAQ (reference sequence). The V gene end was trimmed by 4 bases and the J gene end by 2 bases; junction bases not matched to a gene: 5. This chain's CDR3 is CASSSRETPYEQYF. The CDR3, as DNA: TGTGCCAGCAGCTCGCGGGAGACCCCCTACGAGCAGTACTTC.

The chain joins TRBV5-1 to TRBJ1-1; D is possibly TRBD1 (6 bases). Deletions cut 2 bases from V and 9 bases from J, with 8 bases between. The CDR3 extends over 11 amino acids. Looked up from germline, CDR1 is SGHRS and CDR2 is YFSETQ. The CDR3 loop reads CASSFGQQAFF. Written as DNA, the CDR3 is TGCGCCAGCAGCTTCGGACAGCAAGCTTTCTTT.

The CDR3 region has the DNA TGTGCCACCAGCAGAGATGAAGAGAAAGCTTTCTTT. Amino acids: CATSRDEEKAFF. The chain employs TRBV15 and TRBJ1-1, with D unresolved. V shed 0 bases and J shed 9 bases, with 8 bases lying between them. The CDR3 runs 12 residues. In germline, CDR1 is LNHNV, CDR2 YYDKDF (reference sequence).

The chain carries TRBV27 and TRBJ1-2, with TRBD1 matching over 10 bases. Trimming removed 4 bases from V and 4 bases from J; junction bases left unmatched: 0. The CDR3 extends over 13 amino acids. Germline CDR1 reads MNHEY; CDR2 reads SMNVEV (reference sequence). The CDR3 DNA is TGTGCCAGCAGTTGGGACAGGGGCTATGGCTACACCTTC. Its protein product is CASSWDRGYGYTF.

V gene TRBV5-1 combines with J gene TRBJ1-1; 8 bases fit TRBD1. With 1 base clipped from V and 6 bases from J, the junction kept 5 bases outside the gene matches. The CDR3 extends over 14 amino acids. Germline assignment: CDR1 SGHRS and CDR2 YFSETQ. CDR3 in amino acids: CASSLQGARAEAFF. In nucleotides, the CDR3 is TGCGCCAGCAGCTTGCAGGGGGCGAGAGCTGAAGCTTTCTTT.

The rearrangement links TRBV19 to TRBJ2-1, with TRBD1 matching over 7 bases. The V gene's germline CDR1 is LNHDA and CDR2 SQIVND (reference sequence). This CDR3 has 14 amino acids. V was pared by 7 bases and J by 7 bases, with 10 bases of the junction left unmatched. The CDR3: CASNSGTEKNEQFF. The CDR3 DNA sequence: TGTGCCAGTAATTCCGGGACAGAGAAGAATGAGCAGTTCTTC. The full variable domain, its missing parts supplied by reference TRBV19 and TRBJ2-1, is DGGITQSPKYLFRKEGQNVTLSCEQNLNHDAMYWYRQDPGQGLRLIYYSQIVNDFQKGDIAEGYSVSREKKESFPLTVTSAQKNPTAFYLCASNSGTEKNEQFFGPGTRLTVL.

This clone occurred a few times. The chain employs TRBV7-3 and TRBJ1-1; a possible D gene is TRBD1 (5 bases). Per the germline V gene, CDR1 is SGHTA and CDR2 is FQGTGA. Trimming left V 5 bases short and J 4 bases short, with 14 bases between. The CDR3 is 14 residues long. CDR3: CASSPSWGGTEAFF. In DNA form, the CDR3 reads TGTGCCAGCAGCCCAAGTTGGGGGGGCACTGAAGCTTTCTTT.

This clone was detected once. The chain has TRBV5-1 and TRBJ2-1; 16 bases map to TRBD2. V shed 1 base, J shed 9 bases, and the junction held 7 bases outside the gene matches. Per the germline V gene, CDR1 is SGHRS and CDR2 is YFSETQ. The CDR3 consists of 17 residues. The chain's CDR3 is CASSLHGTSGGAGEQFF. Here the CDR3 DNA reads TGCGCCAGCAGCTTGCACGGGACTAGCGGGGGGGCTGGTGAGCAGTTCTTC.

The chain combines TRBV10-3 with TRBJ2-1; weak D call: TRBD1 (6 bases). V was trimmed by 0 bases and J by 4 bases, leaving 16 bases between them. CDR1 is ENHRY, CDR2 SYGVKD, per germline. The CDR3 loop spans 17 amino acids. The CDR3 bases are TGTGCCATCAGTGAGTCTGGGGGCCAGGCTGGGTACAATGAGCAGTTCTTC. Protein sequence: CAISESGGQAGYNEQFF.

This clone was seen a handful of times. The chain is built from TRBV6-1 and TRBJ1-5; a possible D gene is TRBD1 (6 bases). V was trimmed by 0 bases and J by 5 bases, leaving 11 bases between them. Per the germline V gene, CDR1 is MNHNS and CDR2 is SASEGT. The CDR3 sequence is 15 residues long. The CDR3 bases are TGTGCCAGCAGTGAAGCGTGGGGGCGTGATCAGCCCCAGCATTTT. Its translation: CASSEAWGRDQPQHF.

V gene TRBV10-3 combines with J gene TRBJ2-3; no clear D. V lost 7 bases and J 3 bases, leaving 14 bases between the germline ends. Germline V gene data show CDR1 as ENHRY and CDR2 as SYGVKD. The CDR3 has 14 residues. The CDR3 loop is CAIKVAISTDTQYF. The CDR3 nucleotides are TGTGCCATCAAAGTCGCGATTTCGACAGATACGCAGTATTTT.

The chain is built from TRBV6-5 and TRBJ1-2; weak D call: TRBD1 (5 bases). The CDR3 sequence is 14 residues long. V was trimmed by 4 bases and J by 6 bases, leaving 15 bases between them. Germline CDR1 and CDR2: MNHEY and SVGAGI. CDR3 in amino acids: CASSSPDSPNGYTF. CDR3 sequence (DNA): TGTGCCAGCAGTTCGCCAGACAGCCCGAATGGCTACACCTTC.

The rearrangement joins TRBV2 to TRBJ1-5, with D uncertain. The CDR3 is 12 amino acids. With 5 bases removed from V and 0 bases from J, the gap between germline ends came to 2 bases. Germline CDR1 SNHLY, CDR2 FYNNEI. Here the CDR3 DNA reads TGTGCCAGCAGTTATAGCAATCAGCCCCAGCATTTT. It translates to CASSYSNQPQHF.